The clone carrying this T cell receptor (beta chain) has just a few counts. The antigen is unknown. Healthy controls were blood donor buffy coats. Repertoires were generated with immunoSEQ multiplex PCR, while TCRdb's copy carries only in-frame clones and drops some. The sample lists 25,000 to 30,000 clones; just under 80% were seen once. The data belong to a study of STAT5B mutations in CD4+ large granular lymphocyte leukemia. Study outcomes and limitations: The CD4+ versus CD8+ T-LGLL clonality difference may reflect limited sample size. No patients shared main leukemic clonotypes, though 20% to 25% appeared at low frequency elsewhere.

The origin of this receptor is a human donor in good health. Specimen: CD4+ T cells from blood buffy coats.

The CDR3: CASSEGQGGTEAFF. CDR3 in DNA: TGTGCCAGCAGCGAGGGCCAGGGGGGCACTGAAGCTTTCTTT. The rearrangement joins TRBV9 to TRBJ1-1, with 7 positions matching TRBD1. The germline gives CDR1 SGDLS, CDR2 YYNGEE. V lost 3 bases to trimming and J lost 4 bases; unmatched junction nucleotides: 6. The length of the CDR3 is 14 residues.